The rows below give T cell receptor beta chains drawn from one sample of a study of cytomegalovirus exposure and HLA in healthy donors. Generated by immunoSEQ multiplex PCR, the TCRdb table keeps only in-frame clones and is missing some. The table records tens of thousands of clones, about 75% of them present only once. Sequencing was performed on PBMCs. The receptors were sampled from a man in his thirties or forties in good health and CMV-seropositive. Both conserved end residues are part of each CDR3. Fields, in order: J gene, V gene, CDR3 protein.

J gene: TRBJ2-6; V gene: TRBV9; CDR3 protein: CASSVSTGYSSGANVLTF
J gene: TRBJ2-5; V gene: TRBV7-9; CDR3 protein: CASSSRVGGGGTQYF
J gene: TRBJ2-1; V gene: TRBV5-1; CDR3 protein: CASRPSSYNEQFF
J gene: TRBJ2-2; V gene: TRBV7-8; CDR3 protein: CASTQDRANTGELFF
J gene: TRBJ2-3; V gene: TRBV5-1; CDR3 protein: CASSLSRGTDTQYF
J gene: TRBJ2-3; V gene: TRBV7-3; CDR3 protein: CASSQDRDTQYF
J gene: TRBJ2-5; V gene: TRBV7-3; CDR3 protein: CASSFSGGGGETQYF
J gene: TRBJ1-5; V gene: TRBV7-9; CDR3 protein: CASSSQGNQPQHF
J gene: TRBJ2-3; V gene: TRBV5-4; CDR3 protein: CASSLEASGVPSTDTQYF
J gene: TRBJ2-1; V gene: TRBV5-4; CDR3 protein: CASSLEQGSYNEQFF
J gene: TRBJ1-5; V gene: TRBV9; CDR3 protein: CASSANQPQHF
J gene: TRBJ2-7; V gene: TRBV29-1; CDR3 protein: CSAGQVQEQYF
J gene: TRBJ2-1; V gene: TRBV19; CDR3 protein: CASSKKRTSGGDEQFF
J gene: TRBJ2-7; V gene: TRBV6-1; CDR3 protein: CASSETGGRTYEQYF
J gene: TRBJ2-1; V gene: TRBV30; CDR3 protein: CAWAHGDSNEQFF
J gene: TRBJ1-3; V gene: TRBV7-6; CDR3 protein: CASSLEKAGYSGNTIYF
J gene: TRBJ1-2; V gene: TRBV7-9; CDR3 protein: CASRQDRQGSNYGYTF
J gene: TRBJ2-7; V gene: TRBV4-2; CDR3 protein: CASSQGPPQGAPIREQYF
J gene: TRBJ2-7; V gene: TRBV7-9; CDR3 protein: CASSRTGGTYEQYF
J gene: TRBJ1-6; V gene: TRBV2; CDR3 protein: CASRPTANSPLHF
J gene: TRBJ2-1; V gene: TRBV6-5; CDR3 protein: CASRRRLDSYNEQFF
J gene: TRBJ2-5; V gene: TRBV15; CDR3 protein: CATSSRTAQETQYF
J gene: TRBJ2-7; V gene: TRBV2; CDR3 protein: CASSEVGRTYEQYF
J gene: TRBJ2-7; V gene: TRBV28; CDR3 protein: CASSWGDRAYEQYF
J gene: TRBJ2-7; V gene: TRBV30; CDR3 protein: CACASSYEQYF
J gene: TRBJ1-1; V gene: TRBV7-9; CDR3 protein: CASSLGDSEAFF
J gene: TRBJ2-1; V gene: TRBV10-3; CDR3 protein: CAISDRAGSSYNEQFF
J gene: TRBJ2-7; V gene: TRBV7-8; CDR3 protein: CASQPSGGYYEQYF
J gene: TRBJ2-5; V gene: TRBV28; CDR3 protein: CASSLRRGAQETQYF
J gene: TRBJ1-1; V gene: TRBV10-3; CDR3 protein: CAISGGETEAFF
J gene: TRBJ2-5; V gene: TRBV5-1; CDR3 protein: CASSLEQGAWETQYF
J gene: TRBJ2-2; V gene: TRBV5-1; CDR3 protein: CASSSNKSVQTGLVNTGELFF
J gene: TRBJ1-4; V gene: TRBV6-5; CDR3 protein: CASSWRTAKHEKLFF
J gene: TRBJ2-7; V gene: TRBV10-3; CDR3 protein: CAISETGTPYEQYF
J gene: TRBJ1-1; V gene: TRBV25-1; CDR3 protein: CASKPLTGGSEAFF
J gene: TRBJ1-4; V gene: TRBV5-1; CDR3 protein: CASSLGQGTTNEKLFF
J gene: TRBJ2-3; V gene: TRBV15; CDR3 protein: CATSREQAGGQDTQYF
J gene: TRBJ1-4; V gene: TRBV5-1; CDR3 protein: CASSLLGTANEKLFF
J gene: TRBJ2-2; V gene: TRBV9; CDR3 protein: CASSGTSGVSNTGELFF
J gene: TRBJ2-1; V gene: TRBV6-6; CDR3 protein: CASSLTTTFNEQFF
J gene: TRBJ1-2; V gene: TRBV5-6; CDR3 protein: CASSYRGLAGYTF
J gene: TRBJ2-7; V gene: TRBV7-2; CDR3 protein: CASSFLAAGGRSYEQYF
J gene: TRBJ1-6; V gene: TRBV11-2; CDR3 protein: CASSTPTTGTYNSPLHF
J gene: TRBJ2-1; V gene: TRBV18; CDR3 protein: CASSSGLADYNEQFF
J gene: TRBJ2-1; V gene: TRBV4-1; CDR3 protein: CASKEGLAAYIEQFF
J gene: TRBJ1-1; V gene: TRBV5-1; CDR3 protein: CASRPEVTDTEAFF
J gene: TRBJ2-1; V gene: TRBV7-7; CDR3 protein: CASSLSFGTGHNEQFF
J gene: TRBJ2-1; V gene: TRBV5-1; CDR3 protein: CASSLPSGYNEQFF
J gene: TRBJ2-3; V gene: TRBV5-1; CDR3 protein: CASSLRGDTDTQYF
J gene: TRBJ2-3; V gene: TRBV6-5; CDR3 protein: CASSSSGAGTDTQYF
J gene: TRBJ2-7; V gene: TRBV5-1; CDR3 protein: CASSLALAGAPYEQYF
J gene: TRBJ1-2; V gene: TRBV27; CDR3 protein: CASSPIGGAYGYTF
J gene: TRBJ2-5; V gene: TRBV7-9; CDR3 protein: CASSLDGGGTQYF
J gene: TRBJ1-1; V gene: TRBV6-6; CDR3 protein: CASSYPGLNTEAFF
J gene: TRBJ2-2; V gene: TRBV5-4; CDR3 protein: CASSLAVPGERGAYTGELFF